This TCR beta chain originates from a study of beta chain features in type 1 diabetes. Broader study findings: Moderate yet significant TCRB CDR3 shortening was seen in Type 1 diabetes patients in all four CD4+ subsets.

Points on this clone: Its matching antigen is unknown.

As every portion of the isolated RNA was reverse transcribed, the sequencing read expressed TCRB transcripts. The protocol was immunoSEQ multiplex PCR, while the TCRdb copy is restricted to in-frame clones and leaves out a portion. This sample yields around 50,000 clones, of which approximately 43% are seen a single time; less than 0.15% belongs to the top ten. Trimming cost V 6 bases and J 4 bases; bases outside gene matches: 5. Germline lookup yields CDR1 MDHEN and CDR2 SYDVKM. This CDR3 is built from 15 residues. The receptor comes from a man aged 30 to 39 with type 1 diabetes. The rearrangement joins TRBV28 to TRBJ1-5; 11 nucleotides match TRBD1. What was sequenced was stem cell memory CD4+ T cells from blood. The CDR3 nucleotides are TGTGCCAGCAGCCTAGGGACAGGGGGAAATCAGCCCCAGCATTTT. Its protein product is CASSLGTGGNQPQHF.